The source of this T cell receptor beta chain is a study of blood T cell repertoires in COVID-19. Some clones are missing from TCRdb's copy, which holds only in-frame ones; the method was immunoSEQ multiplex PCR. Of some 240,000 clones in the sample, 75% to 90% were seen once. The clonotype comes from a middle-aged woman with acute COVID-19. Sequenced input: PBMCs or T cells enriched from blood (not recorded which).

CDR3 nucleotides: TGCGCCAGCAGGTTAGAGGGACAGGGGGCGAACACTGAAGCTTTCTTT. Its protein is CASRLEGQGANTEAFF. This chain uses TRBV10-1 with TRBJ1-1, with 12 bases fitting TRBD1. With V trimmed by 6 bases and J by 1 base, 6 bases remained unmatched. Germline values: CDR1 WNHNN, CDR2 SYGVQD (reference sequence). The CDR3 spans 16 residues.